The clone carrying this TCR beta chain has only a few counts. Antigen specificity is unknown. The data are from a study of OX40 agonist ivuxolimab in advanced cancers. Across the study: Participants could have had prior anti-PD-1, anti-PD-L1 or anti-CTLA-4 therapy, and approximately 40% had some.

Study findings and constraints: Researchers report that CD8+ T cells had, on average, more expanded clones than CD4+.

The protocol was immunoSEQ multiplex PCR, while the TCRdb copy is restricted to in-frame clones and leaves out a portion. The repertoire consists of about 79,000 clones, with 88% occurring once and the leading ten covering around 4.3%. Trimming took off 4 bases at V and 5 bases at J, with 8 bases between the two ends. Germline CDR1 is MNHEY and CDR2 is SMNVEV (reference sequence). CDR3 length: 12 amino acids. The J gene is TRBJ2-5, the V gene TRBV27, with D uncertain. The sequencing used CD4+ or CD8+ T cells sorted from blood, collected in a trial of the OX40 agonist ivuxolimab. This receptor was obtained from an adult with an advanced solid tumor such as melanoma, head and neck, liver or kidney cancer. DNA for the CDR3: TGTGCCAGCAGTTCCATCGGGGAGACCCAGTACTTC. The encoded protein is CASSSIGETQYF.